This T cell receptor (beta chain) comes out of a study of cytomegalovirus exposure and HLA in healthy donors. Study-level findings and limits: Most CMV-associated TCR beta chains were later found to appear HLA-restricted. An analysis done earlier found most TCR beta V segments productive about 90% or about 30% of the time. Diagnosis of cytomegalovirus status made by the classifier reportedly showed high specificity and sensitivity.

PCR amplification relied on 60 Vbeta primers (plus 13 Jbeta primers). Per the original methods: As a later analysis found, there were 70 million to 90 million unique TCR beta chains, of which roughly 11 million were shared. Profiled with immunoSEQ multiplex PCR; TCRdb holds only in-frame clones, not every one. That table is the source of V, J and clone size, and D and trimming were worked out from the DNA. This repertoire shows 90,000 to 120,000 clones, around three quarters found once; its top ten account for approximately 3%. This clone appeared a few times. Its target is unknown. CDR1 and CDR2 (germline): SEHNR, FQNEAQ (reference sequence). This CDR3 spans 15 amino acids. J was trimmed by 2 bases and V by 7 bases; bases with no gene match: 11.

The chain couples TRBV7-9 to TRBJ2-7; 7 bases are a match to TRBD1. The origin of this receptor is a woman aged 40 to 50 in good health and CMV-seronegative. The sample was PBMCs. CDR3 in amino acids: CASNPARDSTYEQYF. CDR3 DNA: TGTGCCAGCAACCCCGCCCGGGACAGCACCTACGAGCAGTACTTC.